The T cell receptor (beta chain) under discussion was sequenced for a study of T cells in Graves' hyperthyroidism and ophthalmopathy. About the research overall: Peripheral blood was collected at initial diagnosis, before any treatment. Study results and limitations: Stable hyperthyroidism was separated from ophthalmopathy by a model based on 13 V-J features. Ophthalmopathy was identified by the model a median around 6.3 months ahead of onset.

This clonotype showed up just a few times. Its antigen is undetermined. Germline values: CDR1 MDHEN, CDR2 SYDVKM. CDR3 length equals 15 residues. The ends were cut back, 4 bases at V and 1 base at J, with 12 bases in the middle. Diagnosing involved the use of clinical symptoms, serum thyroxine and TRAb, thyroid ultrasound and orbital computed tomography. What was amplified from RNA transcripts were TCR beta CDR3 regions. TCR CDR3 regions were first amplified by RT-PCR with HTBI primers. TCRdb re-analysed the multiplex PCR reads in MiXCR, keeping a single row per CDR3 protein. The sample contains 350,000 to 400,000 distinct CDR3 sequences, over 11% of which appear only once.

Input material: blood. V is TRBV28 and J is TRBJ2-3; D is unresolved. The clonotype was recovered from a woman aged 55-70 years with Graves' hyperthyroidism. CDR3 sequence: CASSSSRLRTDTQYF. DNA for the CDR3: TGTGCCAGCAGTTCGTCTAGGTTGCGCACAGATACGCAGTATTTT.